A selection of T cell receptor beta chains follows, all from one sample in a study of early T cells in non-severe SARS-CoV-2 infection. TCRdb re-called the 5' RACE reads through MiXCR, storing one row per CDR3 protein. The sample has tens of thousands of distinct CDR3 sequences; roughly 12% are singletons. This specimen consisted of whole blood, obtained at baseline. These TCRs come from an adult who was a healthcare worker with PCR-confirmed SARS-CoV-2 infection or an uninfected control (not recorded which). Both conserved end residues are part of each CDR3. The D gene is left open where the match is weak. A clone size is listed for some rows: how often the clone was seen (once, few, many), or a class if it is expanded.

J gene: TRBJ2-2; D gene: -; V gene: TRBV20-1; clone size: -; CDR3 DNA: TGCAGTGCTGACGGAGGGGGTGACACCGGGGAGCTGTTTTTT; CDR3 protein: CSADGGGDTGELFF
J gene: TRBJ2-3; D gene: TRBD2; V gene: TRBV11-2; clone size: -; CDR3 DNA: TGTGCCAGCGATCCCGTGGCTAGCGGGGGGGACACAGATACGCAGTATTTT; CDR3 protein: CASDPVASGGDTDTQYF
J gene: TRBJ1-1; D gene: -; V gene: TRBV5-1; clone size: -; CDR3 DNA: TGCGCCAGCAGCTTCCGCTGGCCCTCGAACACTGAAGCTTTCTTT; CDR3 protein: CASSFRWPSNTEAFF
J gene: TRBJ1-1; D gene: -; V gene: TRBV30; clone size: few; CDR3 DNA: TGTGCCTGGAGGGCCACCCAGGGGAGCACTGAAGCTTTCTTT; CDR3 protein: CAWRATQGSTEAFF
J gene: TRBJ1-4; D gene: -; V gene: TRBV2; clone size: -; CDR3 DNA: TGTGCCAGCAGTGATTTGGGCAGCAAACTGTTTTTT; CDR3 protein: CASSDLGSKLFF
J gene: TRBJ2-1; D gene: -; V gene: TRBV20-1; clone size: -; CDR3 DNA: TGCAGTGCTAGAGATCTGGGGGTTCGGTACAATGAGCAGTTCTTC; CDR3 protein: CSARDLGVRYNEQFF
J gene: TRBJ2-7; D gene: -; V gene: TRBV6-2/TRBV6-3; clone size: few; CDR3 DNA: TGTGCCACCACCTCCGACCTACCCTCCTACGAGCAGTACTTC; CDR3 protein: CATTSDLPSYEQYF
J gene: TRBJ2-7; D gene: TRBD2; V gene: TRBV3-1; clone size: few; CDR3 DNA: TGTGCCAGCAGTCGGACTAGCGGGGGTGCTACATCCTACGAGCAGTACTTC; CDR3 protein: CASSRTSGGATSYEQYF
J gene: TRBJ1-2; D gene: -; V gene: TRBV10-2; clone size: many; CDR3 DNA: TGCGCCAGCAGTAGGAAGGCAGGGGAGGATGGCTACACCTTC; CDR3 protein: CASSRKAGEDGYTF
J gene: TRBJ1-2; D gene: TRBD1; V gene: TRBV7-8; clone size: many; CDR3 DNA: TGTGCCAGCAGATTAGCCGGGACAGCGCCTGGCTACACCTTC; CDR3 protein: CASRLAGTAPGYTF
J gene: TRBJ2-5; D gene: TRBD2; V gene: TRBV5-1; clone size: -; CDR3 DNA: TGCGCCAGCAGCCCATTAGCGGGGGGGGAGACCCAGTACTTC; CDR3 protein: CASSPLAGGETQYF
J gene: TRBJ2-7; D gene: -; V gene: TRBV24-1; clone size: -; CDR3 DNA: TGTGCCACCAGCAGGGGAGAAGGGTACGAGCAGTACTTC; CDR3 protein: CATSRGEGYEQYF
J gene: TRBJ2-5; D gene: -; V gene: TRBV12-3/TRBV12-4; clone size: many; CDR3 DNA: TGTGCCAGCAGCCCCCGGGGAGAGACCCAGTACTTC; CDR3 protein: CASSPRGETQYF
J gene: TRBJ2-7; D gene: TRBD2; V gene: TRBV3-1; clone size: few; CDR3 DNA: TGTGCCAGCAGCCACGGCGGGGGTTTTTACGAGCAGTACTTC; CDR3 protein: CASSHGGGFYEQYF
J gene: TRBJ2-7; D gene: TRBD1; V gene: TRBV20-1; clone size: few; CDR3 DNA: TGCAGTCTGCGGGACAGGGACGGGTACGAGCAGTACTTC; CDR3 protein: CSLRDRDGYEQYF
J gene: TRBJ2-1; D gene: TRBD2; V gene: TRBV27; clone size: -; CDR3 DNA: TGTGCCAGCAGTTCCCGGACTAGCTCCTTCTCCTACAATGAGCAGTTCTTC; CDR3 protein: CASSSRTSSFSYNEQFF
J gene: TRBJ1-1; D gene: -; V gene: TRBV7-2; clone size: -; CDR3 DNA: TGTGCCAGCAGCCCCGGGGGCCCTGAAGCTTTCTTT; CDR3 protein: CASSPGGPEAFF
J gene: TRBJ2-1; D gene: -; V gene: TRBV28; clone size: many; CDR3 DNA: TGTGCCAGCAGGGGTTCCTACAATGAGCAGTTCTTC; CDR3 protein: CASRGSYNEQFF
J gene: TRBJ2-5; D gene: -; V gene: TRBV3-1; clone size: -; CDR3 DNA: TGTGCCAGCAGCCCGTGGACCGGCCTGGGGGAGACCCAGTACTTC; CDR3 protein: CASSPWTGLGETQYF
J gene: TRBJ1-1; D gene: -; V gene: TRBV11-2; clone size: -; CDR3 DNA: TGTGCCAGCCGTATGGCGGCGGGGGCGGCTTTCTTT; CDR3 protein: CASRMAAGAAFF
J gene: TRBJ2-1; D gene: -; V gene: TRBV9; clone size: -; CDR3 DNA: TGTGCCAGCAGCGTCGCCGGACAGCTATACAATGAGCAGTTCTTC; CDR3 protein: CASSVAGQLYNEQFF
J gene: TRBJ2-3; D gene: -; V gene: TRBV3-1; clone size: -; CDR3 DNA: TGTGCCAGCAGCTTCCAGGCCCCCGGCCTGCCGGATACGCAGTATTTT; CDR3 protein: CASSFQAPGLPDTQYF
J gene: TRBJ1-1; D gene: -; V gene: TRBV14; clone size: few; CDR3 DNA: TGTGCCAGCAGCCAAGTGACTTCCGAAGCTTTCTTT; CDR3 protein: CASSQVTSEAFF
J gene: TRBJ1-1; D gene: -; V gene: TRBV29-1; clone size: many; CDR3 DNA: TGCAGCGGGGGTCGAGCCACTGAAGCTTTCTTT; CDR3 protein: CSGGRATEAFF
J gene: TRBJ2-5; D gene: -; V gene: TRBV20-1; clone size: -; CDR3 DNA: TGCAGTGCTAGAGGGGGGCGAGCCCAAGAGACCCAGTACTTC; CDR3 protein: CSARGGRAQETQYF
J gene: TRBJ1-1; D gene: -; V gene: TRBV11-2; clone size: -; CDR3 DNA: TGTGCCAGCAGCCCCCGGGGAGGGAGGACTGAAGCTTTCTTT; CDR3 protein: CASSPRGGRTEAFF
J gene: TRBJ2-1; D gene: -; V gene: TRBV29-1; clone size: few; CDR3 DNA: TGCAGCGTTGATCGGGGGCCCCGCTCCTACAATGAGCAGTTCTTC; CDR3 protein: CSVDRGPRSYNEQFF
J gene: TRBJ2-3; D gene: -; V gene: TRBV20-1; clone size: -; CDR3 DNA: TGCAGTGCTAGCTTGTACCACACGTCTGGGCCCTTCACAGATACGCAGTATTTT; CDR3 protein: CSASLYHTSGPFTDTQYF
J gene: TRBJ2-1; D gene: -; V gene: TRBV5-4; clone size: many; CDR3 DNA: TGTGCCAGCAGCCCTGGGACGGATGAGCAGTTCTTC; CDR3 protein: CASSPGTDEQFF
J gene: TRBJ1-5; D gene: -; V gene: TRBV27; clone size: -; CDR3 DNA: TGTGCCAGCAGTTGGGCAGGAAAGAATCAGCCCCAGCATTTT; CDR3 protein: CASSWAGKNQPQHF
J gene: TRBJ2-5; D gene: -; V gene: TRBV18; clone size: many; CDR3 DNA: TGTGCCAGCTCACCACGAGAAGAGACCCAGTACTTC; CDR3 protein: CASSPREETQYF
J gene: TRBJ2-2; D gene: -; V gene: TRBV6-5; clone size: -; CDR3 DNA: TGTGCCAGCAGTTTACAGGGCGGGGAGCTGTTTTTT; CDR3 protein: CASSLQGGELFF
J gene: TRBJ2-1; D gene: -; V gene: TRBV3-2; clone size: -; CDR3 DNA: TGTGCCAGCAGCCAAGTGGCGCGGGGCCATGAGCAGTTCTTC; CDR3 protein: CASSQVARGHEQFF
J gene: TRBJ2-1; D gene: -; V gene: TRBV11-2; clone size: -; CDR3 DNA: TGTGCCAGCAGCTTAATGATCGGGGGGCCTAATGAGCAGTTCTTC; CDR3 protein: CASSLMIGGPNEQFF
J gene: TRBJ2-6; D gene: -; V gene: TRBV7-6; clone size: -; CDR3 DNA: TGTGCCAGCAGCAGGGGATCCGGGGCCAACGTCCTGACTTTC; CDR3 protein: CASSRGSGANVLTF
J gene: TRBJ2-1; D gene: TRBD2; V gene: TRBV29-1; clone size: few; CDR3 DNA: TGCAGCGTTGGGGCTAGCGGGGTCAATGAGCAGTTCTTC; CDR3 protein: CSVGASGVNEQFF
J gene: TRBJ2-3; D gene: -; V gene: TRBV29-1; clone size: few; CDR3 DNA: TGCAGCGGTGGGGGGTTCACAGATACGCAGTATTTT; CDR3 protein: CSGGGFTDTQYF